Below are 2 T cell receptor beta chains sequenced from a single sample in a study of OX40 agonist ivuxolimab in advanced cancers. The table came from immunoSEQ multiplex PCR; TCRdb's copy has only in-frame clones and leaves some out. The sample includes around 92,000 clones, approximately 93% of them seen just once. The specimen was CD4+ or CD8+ T cells sorted from blood, collected in a trial of the OX40 agonist ivuxolimab. Receptors were obtained from an adult with an advanced solid tumor such as melanoma, head and neck, liver or kidney cancer.

The J gene is TRBJ2-2, the V gene TRBV27; the D gene is possibly TRBD1 (5 bases). Germline V CDR1 and CDR2: MNHEY, SMNVEV (reference sequence). V gave up 1 base and J gave up 2 bases, with 11 bases separating them. The CDR3 contains 16 residues. The chain's CDR3 is CASSLLGHRNTGELFF. The CDR3 nucleotides read TGTGCCAGCAGTTTATTAGGACATAGAAACACCGGGGAGCTGTTTTTT.

The chain uses TRBV5-1 and TRBJ1-2; 7 nucleotides align to TRBD1. The CDR3 runs to 16 residues. Trimming removed 0 bases from V and 2 bases from J; junction bases left unmatched: 7. The V gene's germline CDR1 is SGHRS and CDR2 YFSETQ. CDR3 region: CASSLVTGTDNYGYTF. The DNA of the CDR3 is TGCGCCAGCAGCTTGGTAACCGGGACAGACAACTATGGCTACACCTTC.